This T cell receptor (beta chain) stems from a study of siplizumab effects on memory and regulatory T cells (dated by TCRdb to between 2019 and 2020). Study-wide context: The study examined how the anti-CD2 antibody siplizumab affects alloreactive T-cell subsets in allogeneic mixed lymphocyte reactions built from human PBMCs. Here is what the overall study found, with its caveats: Siplizumab significantly reduced the cumulative frequency of alloreactive sequences traceable to unstimulated CD4+ memory T cells. Because sequences below about 10^-5 frequency were poorly captured, only a minor fraction of alloreactive clones could be mapped to unstimulated subsets. For roughly 75-97% of proliferating CD4+ or CD8+ clones, no naive or memory phenotype could be assigned. Greater diversity appeared to be present in unstimulated naive T cells than in memory T cells, and a substantial contribution to the alloresponse seemed to be made by naive cells. Among mappable alloreactive CD4+ clones, an average Treg-derived fraction of roughly 70% was observed with siplizumab, compared with approximately 30% in control reactions. Whether proliferating Tregs from siplizumab cultures were suppressive was not functionally confirmed.

Library preparation used the immunoSEQ multiplex PCR assay. Each sample had 85,000 to 100,000 TCR templates assayed by the deep sequencing platform. Genomic DNA extracted from sorted T cells was the material used for TCRbeta CDR3 sequencing. The study's own analysis went as follows. The R programming language was used for clonal analysis of the TCRbeta CDR3 data. Alloreactive CD4+ and CD8+ clones were identified by comparing unstimulated samples to CFSE-low samples taken after the reaction. Regulatory or non-regulatory origin was assigned to alloreactive CD4+ clones by matching of sequences to sorted unstimulated Treg and non-Treg repertoires. The source is immuneACCESS, and TCRdb retained only in-frame sequences with V and J called. Part of the clones is not carried over; for the studies checked, unresolved V genes explain less than half of this, and the remainder is unexplained. V and J calls and clone size follow that table, whereas D and trimming were derived from the DNA. The sample table holds about 63,000 clones, of which roughly 83% were seen once. The ten top clones hold approximately 4% of the sample.

Of note for this clone: This receptor's antigen is unknown. Base qualities are not at hand, and no much larger clone is one base apart.

Unstimulated CD4+ memory cells were also sequenced in three donor pairs, together with CD4+ naive, CD8+ TEMRA, CD8+ naive and CD8+ effector memory subsets. Sorted unstimulated T cells and proliferating T cells recovered from mixed lymphocyte reactions underwent TCRbeta CDR3 sequencing. Fresh whole blood from fewer than 11 HLA-typed healthy donors was used to isolate PBMCs. The source of this sequence is a human donor in good health. Specimen: memory CD4+ T cells sorted from blood. This specimen's cell subset or site label, per the study, means: unstimulated CD4+ memory T cells.

This receptor has the CDR3 CASSPTPYGYTF. The nucleotide sequence is TGTGCCAGCAGTCCCACACCTTATGGCTACACCTTC. Here the chain combines TRBV6-1 and TRBJ1-2, with no confident D gene call. The CDR3 contains 12 residues, cysteine and phenylalanine counted. The CDR3 DNA has 36 bases and is translated from base 1. V loses 5 bases, J loses 5 bases, and the germline ends lie 9 bases apart. The germline V gene encodes CDR1 MNHNS and CDR2 SASEGT.